The source of this T cell receptor (beta chain) is a study of T cell responses to AZD1222 COVID-19 vaccine. Study conclusions and caveats: Regions 160-218 and 743-854 held dominance among vaccine-associated CD4 TCRs, which spanned spike. A mostly white British donor set with more females was recruited, and clonal diversity was possibly underestimated. The peak T cell response came first, and repertoires were sampled only after it.

Here immunoSEQ multiplex PCR was the method, and the copy in TCRdb shows in-frame clones only, minus some. The table lists some 130,000 clones, over 75% of them singletons. With 0 bases clipped from V and 11 bases from J, the junction kept 7 bases outside the gene matches. The CDR3 spans 15 residues. The germline V gene has CDR1 ENHRY and CDR2 SYGVKD. A remark on this clone: Its antigen remains unknown.

The starting material was peripheral blood, obtained on day 0 of AZD1222 vaccination. The chain recombines TRBV10-3 with TRBJ1-6, with 7 bases lining up with TRBD1. The TCR sequence derives from an adult in good health. This CDR3 reads CAISESAGGTAPLHF. The CDR3 region has the DNA TGTGCCATCAGTGAGTCGGCAGGGGGAACGGCACCCCTCCACTTT.